This T cell receptor beta chain derives from a study of blood T cell repertoires in COVID-19. Trimming removed 4 bases at V and 3 bases at J, with 17 bases between. The CDR3 is made up of 16 amino acids. The germline V gene encodes CDR1 LGHDT and CDR2 YNNKEL (reference sequence). Method: immunoSEQ multiplex PCR; TCRdb's copy keeps in-frame clones and lacks some. The data contain 200,000 or so clones, more than 75% of them singletons. The sample consisted of PBMCs or T cells enriched from blood (not recorded which). The sequence was collected from a man aged 25-45 years in a cohort exposed to, infected with or recovered from COVID-19 (not recorded which). The chain has TRBV3-1 (or the pseudogene TRBV3-2) and TRBJ2-3, with D perhaps matching TRBD2 (7 bases). The CDR3 DNA sequence: TGTGCCAGCAGCCCCTTAGGGGGAGGGCGGACAGATACGCAGTATTTT. The encoded protein is CASSPLGGGRTDTQYF.